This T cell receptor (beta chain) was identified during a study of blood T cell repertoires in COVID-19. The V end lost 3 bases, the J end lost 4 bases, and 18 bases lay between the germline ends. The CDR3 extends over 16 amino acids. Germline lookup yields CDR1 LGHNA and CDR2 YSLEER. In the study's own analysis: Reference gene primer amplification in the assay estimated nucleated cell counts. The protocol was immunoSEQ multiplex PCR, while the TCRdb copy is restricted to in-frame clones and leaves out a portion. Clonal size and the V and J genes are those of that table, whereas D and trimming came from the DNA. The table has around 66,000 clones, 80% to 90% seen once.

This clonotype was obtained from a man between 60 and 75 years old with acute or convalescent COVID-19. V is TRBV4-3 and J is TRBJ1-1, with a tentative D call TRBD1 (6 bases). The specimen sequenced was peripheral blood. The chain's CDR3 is CASSQHTGPGFTEAFF. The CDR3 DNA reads TGCGCCAGCAGCCAGCACACAGGGCCGGGGTTCACTGAAGCTTTCTTT.